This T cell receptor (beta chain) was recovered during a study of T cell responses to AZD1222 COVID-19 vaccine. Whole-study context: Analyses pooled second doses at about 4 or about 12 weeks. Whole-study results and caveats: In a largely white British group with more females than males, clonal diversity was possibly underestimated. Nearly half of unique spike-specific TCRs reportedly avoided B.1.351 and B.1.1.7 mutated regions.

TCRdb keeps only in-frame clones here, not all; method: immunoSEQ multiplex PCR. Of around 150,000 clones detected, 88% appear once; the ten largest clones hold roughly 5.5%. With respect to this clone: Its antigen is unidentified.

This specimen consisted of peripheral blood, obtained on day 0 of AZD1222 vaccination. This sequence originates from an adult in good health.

In nucleotides, the CDR3 is TGTGCCAGCACCTCAGGGACACTTCGTTCACCCCTCCACTTT. Translation: CASTSGTLRSPLHF. This chain links TRBV28 with TRBJ1-6; D perhaps matches TRBD1 (6 bases). V lost 7 bases and J lost 9, with 16 bases in between. The CDR3 length is 14 residues. Germline-derived CDR1 and CDR2 are MDHEN and SYDVKM. The full variable domain, completed using reference TRBV28 and TRBJ1-6, is DVKVTQSSRYLVKRTGEKVFLECVQDMDHENMFWYRQDPGLGLRLIYFSYDVKMKEKGDIPEGYSVSREKKERFSLILESASTNQTSMYLCASTSGTLRSPLHFGNGTRLTVT.